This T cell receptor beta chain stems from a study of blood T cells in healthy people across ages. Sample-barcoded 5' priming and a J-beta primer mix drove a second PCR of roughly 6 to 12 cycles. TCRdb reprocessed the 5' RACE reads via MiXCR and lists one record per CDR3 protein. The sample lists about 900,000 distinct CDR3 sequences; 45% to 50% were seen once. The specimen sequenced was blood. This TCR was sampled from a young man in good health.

DNA for the CDR3: TGTGCCAGCAGTTTATCTCAGCCAGATACGCAGTATTTT. Amino acid sequence: CASSLSQPDTQYF. The rearrangement uses TRBV28 and TRBJ2-3; no clear D. CDR1 MDHEN and CDR2 SYDVKM come from the germline V gene. The CDR3 spans 13 residues. V was shortened by 1 base and J by 4 bases, with 6 bases between the two germline ends.